Given below is one T cell receptor beta chain in context. What it recognizes is unknown. This CDR3 region has 18 residues. Trimming removed 2 bases at V and 0 bases at J, with 19 bases between. The germline V gene encodes CDR1 SGHTA and CDR2 FQGNSA. The method was immunoSEQ multiplex PCR; TCRdb's version includes in-frame clones alone and lacks a portion of them. The table shows roughly 15,000 clones, with more than 70% occurring only once. This sample is part of a study of T cell responses to AZD1222 COVID-19 vaccine. Regarding the study as a whole: At baseline, just a handful of AZD1222 recipients tested seropositive.

This sequence was found in an adult who received the AZD1222 COVID-19 vaccine. Sequencing used peripheral blood, obtained 28 days after the second AZD1222 dose. The chain employs TRBV7-2 and TRBJ1-1; D unclear. CDR3 region: CASSLYPPGQQMNTEAFF. In DNA form, the CDR3 reads TGTGCCAGCAGCTTATACCCCCCCGGTCAGCAAATGAACACTGAAGCTTTCTTT.